The rows below give T cell receptor beta chains drawn from one sample of a study of T cell responses to AZD1222 COVID-19 vaccine. Measured with immunoSEQ multiplex PCR; TCRdb has only the in-frame clones, and not every one. The sample gives 130,000 to 150,000 clones, approximately 92% of which show up once; 3.1% is in the top ten. Material: peripheral blood, obtained on day 0 of AZD1222 vaccination. All receptors derive from an adult in good health. Both conserved end residues are part of each CDR3. The order of the fields is CDR3 DNA, CDR3 protein, D gene, V gene, J gene, clone size. A D gene is named only where the DNA matches it firmly. Part of the rows lack a size; the others show once, few, many or a class for expanded clones.

TGTGCCACCAGCAGCGAGCGTAGCGAAAAACTGTTTTTT,CATSSERSEKLFF,-,TRBV15,TRBJ1-4,-
TGTGCCAGCAGTGTTTACCGAGGACAGGGCAAGGACACCATATATTTT,CASSVYRGQGKDTIYF,TRBD1,TRBV2,TRBJ1-3,-
TGTGCCAGCAGCTCCCATTACAGGGACTCACCCCTCCACTTT,CASSSHYRDSPLHF,-,TRBV9,TRBJ1-6,-
TGTGCCAGCAGCCAAGGGGGCTGGGGGAACACTGAAGCTTTCTTT,CASSQGGWGNTEAFF,-,TRBV3-1/TRBV3-2,TRBJ1-1,-
TGTGCCAGCAGTATTATCGACGGCAAAGTCTATGGCTACACCTTC,CASSIIDGKVYGYTF,-,TRBV28,TRBJ1-2,-
TGTGCCAGCAGCCGAGCGGGACTAGCGGATTACAATGAGCAGTTCTTC,CASSRAGLADYNEQFF,TRBD2,TRBV7-6,TRBJ2-1,-
TGTGCCAGCAGCCCTTCGACAGGGACGGATCAGCCCCAGCATTTT,CASSPSTGTDQPQHF,TRBD1,TRBV7-9,TRBJ1-5,few
TGTGCCAGCAGCTCACAGGATATTAACACTGAAGCTTTCTTT,CASSSQDINTEAFF,-,TRBV5-4,TRBJ1-1,-
TGTGCCAGCAGCTTCCCGGGACTAGCGGGAGTTTACAATGAGCAGTTCTTC,CASSFPGLAGVYNEQFF,TRBD2,TRBV13,TRBJ2-1,-
TGTGCCAGCAGCTTGGGGTCCCAGCAGCCCCAGCATTTT,CASSLGSQQPQHF,-,TRBV7-9,TRBJ1-5,-
TGCGCCAGCAGCCTCGTAGGGACAGCCCAATCGTTCTTT,CASSLVGTAQSFF,TRBD1,TRBV4-1,TRBJ1-1,once
TGCAGCGTTGAAGTAAGGTACACTGAAGCTTTCTTT,CSVEVRYTEAFF,-,TRBV29-1,TRBJ1-1,-
TGTGCCAGCTCCGAGCGCTCCTATAATTCACCCCTCCACTTT,CASSERSYNSPLHF,-,TRBV27,TRBJ1-6,-
TGTGCCAGCAGTCCCCCCTACTTCGGGGACCCCAGGTTCAATGAGCAGTTCTTC,CASSPPYFGDPRFNEQFF,-,TRBV27,TRBJ2-1,-